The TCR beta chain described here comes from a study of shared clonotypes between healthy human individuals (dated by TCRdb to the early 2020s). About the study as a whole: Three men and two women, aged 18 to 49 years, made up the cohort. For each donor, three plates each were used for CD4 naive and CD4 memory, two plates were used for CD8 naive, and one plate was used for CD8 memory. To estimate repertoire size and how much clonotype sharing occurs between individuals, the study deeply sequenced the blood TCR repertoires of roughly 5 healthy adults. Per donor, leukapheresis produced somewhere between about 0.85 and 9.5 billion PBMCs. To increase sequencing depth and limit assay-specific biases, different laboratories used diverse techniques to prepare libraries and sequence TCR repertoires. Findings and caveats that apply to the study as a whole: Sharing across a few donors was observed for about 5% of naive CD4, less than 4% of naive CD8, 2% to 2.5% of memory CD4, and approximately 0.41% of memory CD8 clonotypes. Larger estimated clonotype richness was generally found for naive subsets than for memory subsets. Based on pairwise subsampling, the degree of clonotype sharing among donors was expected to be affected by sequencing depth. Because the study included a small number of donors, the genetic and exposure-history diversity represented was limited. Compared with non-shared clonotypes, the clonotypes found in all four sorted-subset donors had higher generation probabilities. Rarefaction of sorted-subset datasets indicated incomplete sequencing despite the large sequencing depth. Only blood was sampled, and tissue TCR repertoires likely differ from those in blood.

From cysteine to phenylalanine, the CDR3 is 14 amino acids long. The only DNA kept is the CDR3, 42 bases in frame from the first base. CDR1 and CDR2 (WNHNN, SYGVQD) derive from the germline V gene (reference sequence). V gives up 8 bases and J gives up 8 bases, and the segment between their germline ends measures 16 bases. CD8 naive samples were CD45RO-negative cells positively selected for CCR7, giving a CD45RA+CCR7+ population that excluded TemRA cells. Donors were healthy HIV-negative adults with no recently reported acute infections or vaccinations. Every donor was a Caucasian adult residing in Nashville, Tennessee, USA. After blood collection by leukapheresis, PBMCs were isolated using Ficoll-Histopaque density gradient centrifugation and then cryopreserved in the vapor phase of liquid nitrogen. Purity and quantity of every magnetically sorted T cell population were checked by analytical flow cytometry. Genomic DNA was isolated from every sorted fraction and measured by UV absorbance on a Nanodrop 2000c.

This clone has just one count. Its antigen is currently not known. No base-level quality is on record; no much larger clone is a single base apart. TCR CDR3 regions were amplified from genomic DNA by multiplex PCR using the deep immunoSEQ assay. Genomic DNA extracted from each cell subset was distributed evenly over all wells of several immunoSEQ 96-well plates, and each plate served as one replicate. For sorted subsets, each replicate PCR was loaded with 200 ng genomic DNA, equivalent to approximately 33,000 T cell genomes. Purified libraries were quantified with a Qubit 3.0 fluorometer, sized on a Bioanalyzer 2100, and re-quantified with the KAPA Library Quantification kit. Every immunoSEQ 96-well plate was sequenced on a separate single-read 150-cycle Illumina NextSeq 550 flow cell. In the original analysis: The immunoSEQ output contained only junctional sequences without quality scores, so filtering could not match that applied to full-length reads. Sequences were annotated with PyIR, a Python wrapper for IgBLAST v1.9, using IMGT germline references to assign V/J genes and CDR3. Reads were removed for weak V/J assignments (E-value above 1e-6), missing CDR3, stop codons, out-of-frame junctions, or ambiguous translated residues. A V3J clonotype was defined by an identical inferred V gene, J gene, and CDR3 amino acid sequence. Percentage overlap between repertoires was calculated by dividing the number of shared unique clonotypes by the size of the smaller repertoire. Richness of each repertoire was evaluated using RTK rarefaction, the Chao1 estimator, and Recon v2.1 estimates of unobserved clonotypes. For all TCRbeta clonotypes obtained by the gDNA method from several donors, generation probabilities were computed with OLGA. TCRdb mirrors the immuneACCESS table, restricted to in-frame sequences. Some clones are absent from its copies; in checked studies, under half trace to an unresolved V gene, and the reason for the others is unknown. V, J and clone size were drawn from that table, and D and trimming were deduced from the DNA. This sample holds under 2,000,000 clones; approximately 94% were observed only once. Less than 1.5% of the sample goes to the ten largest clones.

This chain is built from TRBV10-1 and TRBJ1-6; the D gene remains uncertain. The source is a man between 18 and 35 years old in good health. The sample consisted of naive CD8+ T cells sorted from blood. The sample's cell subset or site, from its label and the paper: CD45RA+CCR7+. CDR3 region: CASPEPASDSPLHF. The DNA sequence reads TGCGCCAGCCCGGAGCCCGCAAGTGATTCACCCCTCCACTTT.